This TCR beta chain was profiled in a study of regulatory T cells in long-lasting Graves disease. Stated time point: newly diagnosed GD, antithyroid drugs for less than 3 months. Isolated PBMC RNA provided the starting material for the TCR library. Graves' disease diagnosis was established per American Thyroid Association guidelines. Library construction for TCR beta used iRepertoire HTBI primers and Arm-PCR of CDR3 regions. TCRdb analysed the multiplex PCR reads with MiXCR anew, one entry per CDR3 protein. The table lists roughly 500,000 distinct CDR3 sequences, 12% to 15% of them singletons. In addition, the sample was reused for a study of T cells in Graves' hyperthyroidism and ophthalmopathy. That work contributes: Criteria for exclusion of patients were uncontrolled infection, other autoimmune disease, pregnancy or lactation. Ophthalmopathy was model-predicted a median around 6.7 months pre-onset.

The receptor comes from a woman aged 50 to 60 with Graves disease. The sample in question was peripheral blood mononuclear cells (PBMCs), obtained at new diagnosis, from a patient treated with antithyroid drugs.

This chain's CDR3 is CSASGPTGYSEAFF. CDR3 bases: TGCAGTGCTAGTGGACCGACAGGGTACTCTGAAGCTTTCTTT. V usage is TRBV20-1 and J usage is TRBJ1-1, with 7 positions matching TRBD1. Per germline, CDR1 DFQATT and CDR2 SNEGSKA (reference sequence). J was trimmed by 6 bases and V by 3 bases; bases with no gene match: 10. The CDR3 contains 14 residues.